These 24 T cell receptor beta chains originate from one sample sequenced in a study of blood T cell repertoires in COVID-19. Sequencing was performed with immunoSEQ multiplex PCR; in TCRdb, only in-frame clones are kept and a portion is missing. This repertoire shows about 160,000 clones, more than 80% found once; its top ten account for around 2.9%. Sequencing was carried out using peripheral blood. Receptors were obtained from a man aged 60 to 69 with acute or convalescent COVID-19.

The genes are TRBV5-1 and TRBJ1-6; D uncertain. The CDR3 spans 14 residues. Germline CDR1 SGHRS, CDR2 YFSETQ. The V gene lost 2 bases and the J gene lost 5 bases, with 8 bases spanning the gap. In DNA form, the CDR3 reads TGCGCCAGCAGCTTTCAGTCTCATAATTCACCCCTCCACTTT. Protein sequence: CASSFQSHNSPLHF.

This clone has a count of ten or more. This chain links TRBV6-2 or TRBV6-3 with TRBJ2-3; weak D call: TRBD2 (6 bases). The V gene lost 0 bases and the J gene lost 4 bases, with 17 bases spanning the gap. CDR1 and CDR2 from the germline V gene are MNHEY and SVGEGT. The CDR3 is made up of 17 amino acids. CDR3 loop: CASSYSWRGGVADTQYF. The CDR3 bases are TGTGCCAGCAGTTACTCATGGCGGGGCGGGGTAGCAGATACGCAGTATTTT.

This clone was found once. The chain carries TRBV27 and TRBJ1-6, with D possibly TRBD1 on 5 matching bases. There are 15 residues in the CDR3. With 5 bases removed from V and 11 bases from J, the gap between germline ends came to 19 bases. Germline V lookup: CDR1 MNHEY, CDR2 SMNVEV (reference sequence). CDR3 coding DNA: TGTGCCAGCAGTCTGACAGCTACCCTGGGAACACCCCTCCACTTT. Translated, it gives CASSLTATLGTPLHF.

The chain couples TRBV5-4 to TRBJ2-1, with D perhaps TRBD1 (6 bases). The CDR3 covers 14 residues. CDR1 is SGHNT and CDR2 is YYREEE in the germline V gene (reference sequence). V lost 1 base, J lost 9 bases, and 14 bases lay in between. The CDR3 reads CASSLSFRGPEQFF. Written as DNA, the CDR3 is TGTGCCAGCAGCTTGAGTTTCAGGGGCCCTGAGCAGTTCTTC.

V and J are TRBV30 and TRBJ1-5; no clear D gene. V dropped 0 bases and J dropped 4 bases, with 7 bases sitting between them. The CDR3 extends over 13 amino acids. Per the germline V gene, CDR1 is GTSNPN and CDR2 is SVGIG (reference sequence). The DNA of the CDR3 is TGTGCCTGGAGTGTAACGGGGAATCAGCCCCAGCATTTT. Translation gives CAWSVTGNQPQHF.

The genes are TRBV5-1 and TRBJ1-1; TRBD1 matches at 7 bases. This CDR3 has 15 amino acids. Germline assignment: CDR1 SGHRS and CDR2 YFSETQ. V shed 0 bases, J shed 11 bases, and the junction held 13 bases outside the gene matches. The CDR3: CASSLAATGISAAFF. In DNA, the CDR3 is TGCGCCAGCAGCTTGGCCGCGACAGGGATTAGCGCGGCTTTCTTT.

The DNA for the CDR3 is TGTGCCAGCACCCGACAGGGAACCTCCTACGAGCAGTACTTC. Translating it yields CASTRQGTSYEQYF. The chain joins TRBV2 to TRBJ2-7; 7 bases align to TRBD1. The CDR3 consists of 14 residues. Germline CDR1 is SNHLY and CDR2 is FYNNEI. J gave up 0 bases and V 7 bases, and 6 bases lay outside the gene matches.

The rearrangement joins TRBV25-1 to TRBJ2-7; D might be TRBD1 (5 bases). With 1 base removed from V and 1 base from J, the gap between germline ends came to 8 bases. The CDR3 contains 14 residues. Germline V gene lookup returns CDR1 MGHDK and CDR2 SYGVNS. CDR3 loop: CASSELRQSYEQYF. The CDR3 DNA reads as TGTGCCAGCAGTGAATTGCGACAGTCCTACGAGCAGTACTTC.

The chain recombines TRBV5-1 with TRBJ1-2; 11 positions agree with TRBD1. The length of the CDR3 is 14 residues. V was clipped by 3 bases and J by 7 bases; unmatched bases: 5. From germline, CDR1 is SGHRS and CDR2 YFSETQ. CDR3 residues: CASSSGQGEGGYTF. The CDR3 DNA reads TGCGCCAGCAGCTCGGGACAGGGGGAGGGTGGCTACACCTTC.

This chain connects TRBV7-9 to TRBJ2-3; 9 bases line up with TRBD2. CDR1 is SEHNR, CDR2 FQNEAQ, per germline (reference sequence). This CDR3 spans 17 amino acids. The V and J ends lost 1 base and 0 bases, in that order; junction bases with no gene match: 5. CDR3 nucleotide sequence: TGTGCCAGCAGCTTAGTTCTCAGCGGGGGGAGCACAGATACGCAGTATTTT. Protein product: CASSLVLSGGSTDTQYF.

The chain combines TRBV30 with TRBJ2-4; the match to TRBD1 covers 8 bases. Looked up from germline, CDR1 is GTSNPN and CDR2 is SVGIG (reference sequence). The CDR3 consists of 15 residues. With V trimmed by 5 bases and J by 2 bases, 8 bases remained unmatched. CDR3 nucleotides: TGTGCCTGGGCCACAGGGGGGCTTACCAAAAACATTCAGTACTTC. Its protein product is CAWATGGLTKNIQYF.

The chain joins TRBV9 to TRBJ2-3, with 10 bases matching TRBD2. V shed 4 bases and J 0 bases; nucleotides not matched to a gene: 11. Per the germline V gene, CDR1 is SGDLS and CDR2 is YYNGEE. CDR3 length equals 18 residues. CDR3 in amino acids: CASSSRGTSVASTDTQYF. CDR3 sequence (DNA): TGTGCCAGCAGCTCGAGGGGGACTAGCGTGGCTAGCACAGATACGCAGTATTTT.

This clone was detected only once. V and J are TRBV12-3 or TRBV12-4 and TRBJ2-5, with 8 bases that match TRBD1. CDR3 length: 13 residues. Losses at the gene ends were 5 bases for V and 5 bases for J; bases not matched to a gene: 4. CDR3 sequence (DNA): TGTGCCAGCAGTCCAGGGGGCCGGGAGACCCAGTACTTC. This codes for CASSPGGRETQYF.

The rearrangement links TRBV19 to TRBJ2-5; 10 bases align to TRBD2. The CDR3 runs 17 residues. Germline lookup yields CDR1 LNHDA and CDR2 SQIVND (reference sequence). V shed 8 bases, J shed 0 bases, and the junction held 12 bases outside the gene matches. CDR3 residues: CASGSGGADWDQETQYF. CDR3 bases: TGTGCCAGTGGAAGCGGGGGGGCCGATTGGGACCAAGAGACCCAGTACTTC. Supplemented by reference TRBV19 and TRBJ2-5, the full variable domain reads DGGITQSPKYLFRKEGQNVTLSCEQNLNHDAMYWYRQDPGQGLRLIYYSQIVNDFQKGDIAEGYSVSREKKESFPLTVTSAQKNPTAFYLCASGSGGADWDQETQYFGPGTRLLVL.

A single count supports this clone. J is TRBJ1-4 and V is TRBV6-5; TRBD1 matches 7 bases. This CDR3 region has 13 residues. Germline CDR1 reads MNHEY; CDR2 reads SVGAGI. V lost 8 bases to trimming and J lost 6 bases; unmatched junction nucleotides: 6. The CDR3 nucleotides are TGTGCCAGCCGGAGGGGGCCGGATGAAAAACTGTTTTTT. Translated: CASRRGPDEKLFF.

The chain has TRBV18 and TRBJ1-1; D unresolved. Germline V gives CDR1 KGHSH, CDR2 LQKENI. V lost 3 bases to trimming and J lost 1 base, with 15 bases between them. The CDR3 has 16 amino acids. CDR3 residues: CASSPGGPFRNTEAFF. The CDR3 bases are TGTGCCAGCTCACCGGGAGGACCCTTTAGGAACACTGAAGCTTTCTTT.

The chain is built from TRBV11-2 and TRBJ1-6; no reliable D call. CDR1 SGHAT and CDR2 FQNNGV come from the germline V gene. With 6 bases removed from V and 0 bases from J, the gap between germline ends came to 9 bases. The CDR3 has 15 amino acids. In nucleotides, the CDR3 is TGTGCCAGCAGACCGGCGGGCTCCTATAATTCACCCCTCCACTTT. This codes for CASRPAGSYNSPLHF.

This clone appeared a single time. The chain is built from TRBV9 and TRBJ2-5; 8 nucleotides match TRBD1. V shed 2 bases and J 3 bases; nucleotides not matched to a gene: 3. CDR1 and CDR2 from the germline V gene are SGDLS and YYNGEE. CDR3 length: 14 amino acids. The CDR3 DNA reads as TGTGCCAGCAGCGTCGACAGGGGTAAAGAGACCCAGTACTTC. Protein product: CASSVDRGKETQYF.

This sequence joins TRBV10-3 and TRBJ2-1; 8 positions agree with TRBD2. Per germline, CDR1 ENHRY and CDR2 SYGVKD. CDR3 length: 16 residues. Unmatched junction bases numbered 5, after V lost 4 bases and J lost 0 bases. The CDR3, as DNA: TGTGCCATCAGTGGTAGCGGGGCCCACTCCTACAATGAGCAGTTCTTC. Translation gives CAISGSGAHSYNEQFF.

The V call is TRBV24-1, the J call TRBJ2-1; TRBD1 matches at 10 bases. Germline V gene sequence: CDR1 KGHDR, CDR2 SFDVKD. The CDR3 spans 15 residues. With V trimmed by 6 bases and J by 6 bases, 7 bases remained unmatched. For the CDR3, the DNA is TGTGCCACCAGTTTGACAGGGGGCATGGTCAATGAGCAGTTCTTC. Its protein is CATSLTGGMVNEQFF.

This chain links TRBV30 with TRBJ1-3; 8 bases line up with TRBD1. The V gene end was trimmed by 5 bases and the J gene end by 4 bases; junction bases not matched to a gene: 7. The CDR3 sequence is 14 residues long. CDR1 and CDR2 from the germline V gene are GTSNPN and SVGIG (reference sequence). This CDR3 is CAWGLRGLGNTIYF. CDR3 nucleotides: TGTGCCTGGGGACTCAGGGGGCTCGGAAACACCATATATTTT.

A few counts support this clone. The genes are TRBV27 and TRBJ1-3; D may be TRBD1 (6 bases). Between the trimmed V and J ends, which lost 6 bases and 4 bases, there was a span of 19 bases. Per the germline V gene, CDR1 is MNHEY and CDR2 is SMNVEV (reference sequence). CDR3 size: 16 residues. The CDR3: CASRGGGALGGNTIYF. Here the CDR3 DNA reads TGTGCCAGCAGAGGCGGGGGGGCCTTGGGGGGAAACACCATATATTTT.

The chain employs TRBV10-3 and TRBJ2-3, with TRBD2 as a possible D gene (7 bases). Per germline, CDR1 ENHRY and CDR2 SYGVKD. V was cut by 2 bases and J by 5 bases, with 11 bases left in between. The CDR3 consists of 14 residues. CDR3 bases: TGTGCCATCAGTGAGCGGGGGGCGGAAGATACGCAGTATTTT. Protein sequence: CAISERGAEDTQYF.

J is TRBJ2-3 and V is TRBV15, with D possibly matching TRBD1 (6 bases). The CDR3 contains 14 residues. V was pared by 6 bases and J by 2 bases, with 12 bases between. Germline loops: CDR1 LNHNV, CDR2 YYDKDF (reference sequence). CDR3 nucleotides: TGTGCCACCAGGAAAGGGGGATTCACAGATACGCAGTATTTT. Translated, it gives CATRKGGFTDTQYF. Looking up the rest from reference TRBV15 and TRBJ2-3 gives the full variable domain: DAMVIQNPRYQVTQFGKPVTLSCSQTLNHNVMYWYQQKSSQAPKLLFHYYDKDFNNEADTPDNFQSRRPNTSFCFLDIRSPGLGDTAMYLCATRKGGFTDTQYFGPGTRLTVL.